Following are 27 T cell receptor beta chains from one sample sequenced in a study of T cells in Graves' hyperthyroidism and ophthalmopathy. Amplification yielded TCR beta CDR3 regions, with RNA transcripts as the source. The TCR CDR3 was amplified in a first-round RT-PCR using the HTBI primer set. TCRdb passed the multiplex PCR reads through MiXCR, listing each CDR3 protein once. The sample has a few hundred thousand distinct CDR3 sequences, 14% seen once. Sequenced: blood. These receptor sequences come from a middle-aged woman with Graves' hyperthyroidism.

CDR3 in DNA: TGCAGCGTTGAAGAGGGCTCCTACTTC. Translated: CSVEEGSYF. The V and J genes are TRBV29-1 and TRBJ2-4; D is unclear. The germline V gene encodes CDR1 SQVTM and CDR2 ANQGSEA. V shed 0 bases and J shed 16 bases, with 7 bases lying between them. This CDR3 has 9 amino acids. Drawing the rest from reference TRBV29-1 and TRBJ2-4, the complete variable domain is SAVISQKPSRDICQRGTSLTIQCQVDSQVTMMFWYRQQPGQSLTLIATANQGSEATYESGFVIDKFPISRPNLTFSTLTVSNMSPEDSSIYLCSVEEGSYFGAGTRLSVL.

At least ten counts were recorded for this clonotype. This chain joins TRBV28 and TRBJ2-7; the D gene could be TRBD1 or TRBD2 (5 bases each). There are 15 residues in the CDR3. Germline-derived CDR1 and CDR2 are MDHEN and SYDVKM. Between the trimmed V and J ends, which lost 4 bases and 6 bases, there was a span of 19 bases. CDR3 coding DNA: TGTGCCAGCAGTTCCCCTGGGGGTACAGCCTTCGAGCAGTACTTC. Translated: CASSSPGGTAFEQYF.

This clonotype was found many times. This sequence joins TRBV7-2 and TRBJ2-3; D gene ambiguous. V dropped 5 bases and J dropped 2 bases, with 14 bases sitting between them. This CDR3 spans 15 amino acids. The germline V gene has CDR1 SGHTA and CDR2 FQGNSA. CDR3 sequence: CASSLSMGNTDTQYF. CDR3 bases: TGTGCCAGCAGCCTTTCAATGGGGAACACAGATACGCAGTATTTT.

This chain's CDR3 is CASSRTGNAYNEQFF. CDR3 DNA: TGTGCCAGCAGTCGAACAGGGAACGCCTACAATGAGCAGTTCTTC. The chain carries TRBV27 and TRBJ2-1, with a possible D match to TRBD1 (6 bases). Germline CDR1 MNHEY, CDR2 SMNVEV (reference sequence). The CDR3 loop spans 15 amino acids. The ends were cut back, 5 bases at V and 2 bases at J, with 13 bases in the middle.

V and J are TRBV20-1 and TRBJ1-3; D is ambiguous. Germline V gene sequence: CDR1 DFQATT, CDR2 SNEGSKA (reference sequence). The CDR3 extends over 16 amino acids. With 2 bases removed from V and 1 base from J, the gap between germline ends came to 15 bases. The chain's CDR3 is CSARLSGTSSGNTIYF. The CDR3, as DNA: TGCAGTGCTAGACTATCCGGAACCAGTTCTGGAAACACCATATATTTT.

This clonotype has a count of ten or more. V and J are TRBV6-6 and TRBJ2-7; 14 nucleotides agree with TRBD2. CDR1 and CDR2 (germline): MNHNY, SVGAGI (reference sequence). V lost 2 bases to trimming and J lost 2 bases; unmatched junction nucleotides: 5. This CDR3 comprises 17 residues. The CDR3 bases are TGTGCCAGCAGTTACACGAGACTAGCGGGAGGGGCCTACGAGCAGTACTTC. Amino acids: CASSYTRLAGGAYEQYF.

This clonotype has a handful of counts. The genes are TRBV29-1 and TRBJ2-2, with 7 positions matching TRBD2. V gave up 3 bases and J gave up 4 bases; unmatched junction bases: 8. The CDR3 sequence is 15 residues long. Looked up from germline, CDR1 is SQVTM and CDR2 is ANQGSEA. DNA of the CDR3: TGCAGCGTTGATGGACCTGGGGGGGGCACCGGGGAGCTGTTTTTT. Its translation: CSVDGPGGGTGELFF.

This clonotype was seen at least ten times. Here the CDR3 reads CASSFKMLETQYF. DNA of the CDR3: TGTGCCAGCAGCTTCAAGATGTTGGAGACCCAGTACTTC. The chain combines TRBV3-1 with TRBJ2-5; no definite D call. CDR3 size: 13 residues. V was trimmed by 5 bases and J by 5 bases, leaving 12 bases between them. CDR1 LGHDT and CDR2 YNNKEL come from the germline V gene (reference sequence).

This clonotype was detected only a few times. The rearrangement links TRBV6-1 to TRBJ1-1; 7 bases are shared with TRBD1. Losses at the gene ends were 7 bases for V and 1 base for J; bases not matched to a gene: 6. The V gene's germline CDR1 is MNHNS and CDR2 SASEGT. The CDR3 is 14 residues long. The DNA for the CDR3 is TGTGCCAGCACCAAGGGGACAGAGAACACTGAAGCTTTCTTT. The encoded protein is CASTKGTENTEAFF.

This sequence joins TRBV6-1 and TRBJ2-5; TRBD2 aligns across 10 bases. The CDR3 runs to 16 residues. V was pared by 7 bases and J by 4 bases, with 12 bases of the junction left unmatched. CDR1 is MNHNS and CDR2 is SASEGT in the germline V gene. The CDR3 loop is CASTGGLAGVRETQYF. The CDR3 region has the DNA TGTGCCAGCACGGGTGGTCTAGCGGGAGTCCGAGAGACCCAGTACTTC.

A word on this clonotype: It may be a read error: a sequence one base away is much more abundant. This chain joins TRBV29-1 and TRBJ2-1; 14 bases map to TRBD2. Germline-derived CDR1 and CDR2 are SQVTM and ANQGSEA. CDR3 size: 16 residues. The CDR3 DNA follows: TGCAGCGTTGTCGGACTAGCGGGAGGTTCCTACAATGAGCAGTCCTTC. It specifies CSVVGLAGGSYNEQSF.

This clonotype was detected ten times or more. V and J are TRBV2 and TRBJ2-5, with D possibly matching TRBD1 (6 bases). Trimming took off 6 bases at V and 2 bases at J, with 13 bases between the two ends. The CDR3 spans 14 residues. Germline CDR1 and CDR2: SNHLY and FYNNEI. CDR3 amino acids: CASRAGTLQETQYF. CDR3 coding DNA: TGTGCCAGCAGGGCCGGGACATTACAAGAGACCCAGTACTTC.

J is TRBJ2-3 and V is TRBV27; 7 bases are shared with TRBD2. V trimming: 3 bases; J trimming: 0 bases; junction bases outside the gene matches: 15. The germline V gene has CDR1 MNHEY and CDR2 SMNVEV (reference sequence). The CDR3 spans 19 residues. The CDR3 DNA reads TGTGCCAGCAGTTTGTGGGGTGTGCTCGGGGGGACTAGCACAGATACGCAGTATTTT. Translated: CASSLWGVLGGTSTDTQYF.

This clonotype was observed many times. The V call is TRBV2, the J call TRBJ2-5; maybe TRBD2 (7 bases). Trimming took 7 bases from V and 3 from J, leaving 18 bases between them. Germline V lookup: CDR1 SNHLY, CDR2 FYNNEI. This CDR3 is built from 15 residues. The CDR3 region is CASKGGTHLKETQYF. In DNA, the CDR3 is TGTGCCAGCAAGGGGGGGACCCATTTGAAAGAGACCCAGTACTTC.

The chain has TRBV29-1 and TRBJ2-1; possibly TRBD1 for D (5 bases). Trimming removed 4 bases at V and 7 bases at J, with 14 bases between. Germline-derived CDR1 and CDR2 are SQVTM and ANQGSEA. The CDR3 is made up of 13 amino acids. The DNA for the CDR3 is TGCAGCGTTGTTGGCAGGGTGTTGAATGAGCAGTTCTTC. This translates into CSVVGRVLNEQFF.

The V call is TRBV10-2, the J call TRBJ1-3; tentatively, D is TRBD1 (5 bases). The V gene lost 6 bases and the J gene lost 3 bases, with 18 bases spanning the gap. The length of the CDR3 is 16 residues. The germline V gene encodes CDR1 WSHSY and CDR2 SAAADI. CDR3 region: CASSATGLLYGNTIYF. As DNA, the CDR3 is TGCGCCAGCAGCGCCACAGGCCTATTGTATGGAAACACCATATATTTT.

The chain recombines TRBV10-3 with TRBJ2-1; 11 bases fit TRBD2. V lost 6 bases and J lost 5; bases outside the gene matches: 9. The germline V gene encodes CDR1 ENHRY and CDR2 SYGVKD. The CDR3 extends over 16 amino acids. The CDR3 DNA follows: TGTGCCATCAGCCACGTTGAACTAGCGGGGGACAATGAGCAGTTCTTC. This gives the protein CAISHVELAGDNEQFF.

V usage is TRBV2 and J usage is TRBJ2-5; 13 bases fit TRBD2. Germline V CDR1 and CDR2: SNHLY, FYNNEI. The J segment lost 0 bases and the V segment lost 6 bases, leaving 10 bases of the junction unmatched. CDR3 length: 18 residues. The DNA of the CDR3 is TGTGCCAGCAGCGCGGGACTAGCGGGGAAAAGGTACCAAGAGACCCAGTACTTC. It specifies CASSAGLAGKRYQETQYF.

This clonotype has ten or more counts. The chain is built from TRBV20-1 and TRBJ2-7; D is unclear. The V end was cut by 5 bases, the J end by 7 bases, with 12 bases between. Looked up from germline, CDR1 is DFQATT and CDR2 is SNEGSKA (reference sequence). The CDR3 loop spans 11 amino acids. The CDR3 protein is CSAVDGSEQYF. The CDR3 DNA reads TGCAGTGCTGTGGACGGGTCGGAGCAGTACTTC.

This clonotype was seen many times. The CDR3 here is CASSREYRDGYTF. The CDR3 DNA reads TGTGCCAGCAGTCGCGAGTACAGGGACGGCTACACCTTC. The chain uses TRBV12-3 or TRBV12-4 and TRBJ1-2, with D tentatively TRBD1 (6 bases). Trimming stripped 5 bases from V and 8 bases from J, with 15 bases between. The CDR3 has 13 residues.

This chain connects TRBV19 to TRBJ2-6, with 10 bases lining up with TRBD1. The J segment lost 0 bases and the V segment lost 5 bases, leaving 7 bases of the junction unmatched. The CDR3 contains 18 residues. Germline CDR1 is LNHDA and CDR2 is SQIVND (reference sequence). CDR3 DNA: TGTGCCAGTAGTCCTGGGACAGGGGACAGCTCTGGGGCCAACGTCCTGACTTTC. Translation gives CASSPGTGDSSGANVLTF.

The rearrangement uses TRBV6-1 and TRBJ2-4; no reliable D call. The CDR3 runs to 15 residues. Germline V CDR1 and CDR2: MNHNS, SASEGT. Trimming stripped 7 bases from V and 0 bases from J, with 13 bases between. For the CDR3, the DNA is TGTGCCAGCAAGACGATTTCAGGAGCCAAAAACATTCAGTACTTC. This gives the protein CASKTISGAKNIQYF.

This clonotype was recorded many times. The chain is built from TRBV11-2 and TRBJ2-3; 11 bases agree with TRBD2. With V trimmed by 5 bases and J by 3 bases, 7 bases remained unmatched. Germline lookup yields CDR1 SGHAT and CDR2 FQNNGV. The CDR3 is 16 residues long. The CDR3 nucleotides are TGTGCCAGCAGCGCGACTAGCGGGATTGGGACAGATACGCAGTATTTT. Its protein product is CASSATSGIGTDTQYF.

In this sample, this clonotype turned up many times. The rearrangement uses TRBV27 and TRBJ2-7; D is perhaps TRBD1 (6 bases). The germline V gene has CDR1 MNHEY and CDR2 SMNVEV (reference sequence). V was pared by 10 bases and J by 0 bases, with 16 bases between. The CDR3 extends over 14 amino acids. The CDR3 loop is CATRLGTTSYEQYF. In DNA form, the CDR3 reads TGTGCCACTCGACTCGGGACAACCTCCTACGAGCAGTACTTC.

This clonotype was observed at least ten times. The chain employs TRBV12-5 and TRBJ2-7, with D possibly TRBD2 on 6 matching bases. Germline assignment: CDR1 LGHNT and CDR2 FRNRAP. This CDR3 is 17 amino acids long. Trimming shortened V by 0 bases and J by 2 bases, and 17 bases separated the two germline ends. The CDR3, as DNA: TGTGCTAGTGGTTTGGTACTCGGGACTGCCTCACCCTACGAGCAGTACTTC. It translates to CASGLVLGTASPYEQYF.

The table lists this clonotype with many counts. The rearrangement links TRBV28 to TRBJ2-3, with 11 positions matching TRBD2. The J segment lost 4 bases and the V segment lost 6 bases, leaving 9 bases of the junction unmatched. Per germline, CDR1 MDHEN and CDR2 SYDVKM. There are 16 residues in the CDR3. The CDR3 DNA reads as TGTGCCAGCAGCCCGATACTAGCGGGAGCATCAGATACGCAGTATTTT. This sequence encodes CASSPILAGASDTQYF.

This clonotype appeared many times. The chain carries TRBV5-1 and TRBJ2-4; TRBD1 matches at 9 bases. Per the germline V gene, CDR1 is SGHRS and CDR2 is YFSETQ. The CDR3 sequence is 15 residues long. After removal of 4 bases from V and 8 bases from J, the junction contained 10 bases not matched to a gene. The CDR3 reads CASSLTGTGYYIQYF. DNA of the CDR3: TGCGCCAGCAGCCTGACCGGGACAGGGTACTACATTCAGTACTTC.